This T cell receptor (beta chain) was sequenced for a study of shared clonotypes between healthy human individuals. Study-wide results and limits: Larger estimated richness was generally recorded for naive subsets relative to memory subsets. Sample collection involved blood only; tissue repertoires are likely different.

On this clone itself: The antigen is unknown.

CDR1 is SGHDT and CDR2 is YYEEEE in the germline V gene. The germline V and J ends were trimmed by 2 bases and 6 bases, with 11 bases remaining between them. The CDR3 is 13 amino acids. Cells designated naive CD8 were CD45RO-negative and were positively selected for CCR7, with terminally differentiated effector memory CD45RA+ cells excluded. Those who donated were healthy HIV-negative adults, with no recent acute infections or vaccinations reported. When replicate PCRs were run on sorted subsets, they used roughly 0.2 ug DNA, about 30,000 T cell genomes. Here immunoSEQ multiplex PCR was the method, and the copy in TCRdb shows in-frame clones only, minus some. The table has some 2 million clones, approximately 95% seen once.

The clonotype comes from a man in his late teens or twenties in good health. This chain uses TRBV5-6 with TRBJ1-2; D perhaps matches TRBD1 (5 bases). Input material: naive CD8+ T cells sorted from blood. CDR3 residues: CASSFSGKDGYTF. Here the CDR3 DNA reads TGTGCCAGCAGCTTTTCAGGGAAGGATGGCTACACCTTC.